The rows below give T cell receptor beta chains drawn from one sample of a study of OX40 agonist ivuxolimab in advanced cancers. Only in-frame clones appear in the TCRdb table, and some are missing; sequencing was by immunoSEQ multiplex PCR. Of approximately 82,000 clones listed, roughly 83% are singletons. The sequenced sample was CD4+ or CD8+ T cells sorted from blood, obtained in a trial of the OX40 agonist ivuxolimab. The origin of the receptors is an adult with an advanced solid tumor such as melanoma, head and neck, liver or kidney cancer. CDR3s include the opening cysteine and the closing phenylalanine or tryptophan. A D gene is named only where the DNA matches it firmly. A clone size is listed for some rows: how often the clone was seen (once, few, many), or a class if it is expanded.

NA,TRBV5-1,few,TRBJ2-7,CASSPRPPDEQYF,TGCGCCAGCAGCCCCAGACCCCCCGACGAGCAGTACTTC
NA,TRBV7-2,NA,TRBJ2-3,CASSPGKGDTQYF,TGTGCCAGCAGCCCCGGTAAGGGGGATACGCAGTATTTT
NA,TRBV6-6,once,TRBJ2-7,CASSWASYEQYF,TGTGCCAGCAGTTGGGCTTCCTACGAGCAGTACTTC
NA,TRBV4-2,NA,TRBJ2-5,CASSQNSGIQETQYF,TGTGCCAGCAGCCAAAATAGCGGAATACAAGAGACCCAGTACTTC
NA,TRBV18,NA,TRBJ2-2,CASSPVGGDTGELFF,TGTGCCAGCTCACCAGTGGGGGGAGACACCGGGGAGCTGTTTTTT
NA,TRBV5-1,NA,TRBJ2-7,CASSLADSYSYEQYF,TGCGCCAGCAGCTTGGCGGACAGTTACTCCTACGAGCAGTACTTC
NA,TRBV4-2,NA,TRBJ2-3,CASSQGGSGSGSTDTQYF,TGTGCCAGCAGCCAAGGGGGAAGTGGTAGCGGATCCACAGATACGCAGTATTTT
NA,TRBV4-3,NA,TRBJ1-2,CASSPGAGDYGYTF,TGCGCCAGCAGCCCCGGGGCAGGGGACTATGGCTACACCTTC
TRBD2,TRBV2,NA,TRBJ2-3,CASRGDYSTDTQYF,TGTGCCAGCAGAGGGGACTATAGCACAGATACGCAGTATTTT
NA,TRBV19,few,TRBJ1-4,CASKKGGINEKLFF,TGTGCCAGTAAAAAGGGCGGAATTAATGAAAAACTGTTTTTT
NA,TRBV4-1,once,TRBJ2-5,CASSRGPVTETQYF,TGCGCCAGCAGCCGGGGGCCTGTAACTGAGACCCAGTACTTC